A single T cell receptor (beta chain) is shown here with its context. A read error may explain this, as a much larger clone is one base away. The germline CDR1 and CDR2 sequences are SGHDT and YYEEEE. There are 17 residues in the CDR3. Unsorted whole blood yielded blood RNA, and germline DNA was extracted as well. The sample originates from a study of tumor-infiltrating lymphocytes in primary liver carcinoma. Study overall: Spanning 30 to 69 years of age, the patients were men and women.

The investigators made TCR beta cDNA from about 0.45 ug total RNA, using a constant-region primer. Employing slightly modified ARM-PCR, three nested multiplex PCR rounds were run, and these gave rise to the TCR beta libraries. A C-beta reverse primer and TRBV1-TRBV30 forward primers served in each of the first two PCR rounds, at ten to eleven cycles apiece. TCRdb redid the calling of the multiplex PCR reads with MiXCR, one entry per CDR3 protein. The data contain over 250,000 distinct CDR3 sequences, almost 60% of them seen just once; the ten biggest clones take up approximately 17%. The sequence was obtained from a woman in her twenties or thirties with primary liver carcinoma and hepatitis B virus infection. The gene calls are TRBV5-6 and TRBJ2-1; 10 bases line up with TRBD2. Sequencing was done on a sample of peripheral blood. The CDR3 loop is CTSSLSLAGAGYNEQFF. The CDR3, as DNA: TGTACCAGCAGCTTGTCTCTAGCGGGAGCGGGCTACAATGAGCAGTTCTTC.